The present T cell receptor beta chain was sequenced within a study of T cells after yellow fever vaccination. Universal primer sites and UMIs were introduced during 5'RACE template-switching synthesis of TCR cDNA. TCRdb re-called the 5' RACE reads through MiXCR, storing one row per CDR3 protein. The table includes about 350,000 distinct CDR3 sequences, about 9.9% detected once. This clonotype was seen a few times. V lost 4 bases, J lost 13 bases, and 11 bases stayed unmatched. Per germline, CDR1 SQVTM and CDR2 ANQGSEA. This CDR3 comprises 13 residues. This sample comprised PBMCs, obtained on the day of the first yellow fever vaccination. The rearrangement uses TRBV29-1 and TRBJ2-1, with 9 nucleotides matching TRBD2. The clonotype originates from a man aged 18 to 30 who received the YFV17D yellow fever vaccine. CDR3 coding DNA: TGCAGCGTTGTTTTATCGTCAGCGGGGGGTCAGTTCTTC. This sequence encodes CSVVLSSAGGQFF.